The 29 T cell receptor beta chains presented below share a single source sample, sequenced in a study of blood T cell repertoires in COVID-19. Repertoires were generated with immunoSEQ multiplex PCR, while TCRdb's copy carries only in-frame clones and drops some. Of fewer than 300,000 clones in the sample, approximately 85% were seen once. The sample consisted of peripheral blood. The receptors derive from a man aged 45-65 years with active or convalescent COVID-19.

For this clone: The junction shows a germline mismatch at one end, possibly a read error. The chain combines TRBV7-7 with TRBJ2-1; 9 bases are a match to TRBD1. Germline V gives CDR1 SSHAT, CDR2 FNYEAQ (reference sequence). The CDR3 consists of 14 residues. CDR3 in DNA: TGTGCTAGCAGCTTAGAACAGGGGGCGAGGGAGCAGTTCTTC. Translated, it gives CASSLEQGAREQFF.

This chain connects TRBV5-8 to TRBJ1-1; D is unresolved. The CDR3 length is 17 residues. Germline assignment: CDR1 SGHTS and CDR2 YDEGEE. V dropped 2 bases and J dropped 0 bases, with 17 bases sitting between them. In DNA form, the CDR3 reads TGTGCCAGCAGCTTTAGGGATAACGGGGTTTTGAACACTGAAGCTTTCTTT. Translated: CASSFRDNGVLNTEAFF.

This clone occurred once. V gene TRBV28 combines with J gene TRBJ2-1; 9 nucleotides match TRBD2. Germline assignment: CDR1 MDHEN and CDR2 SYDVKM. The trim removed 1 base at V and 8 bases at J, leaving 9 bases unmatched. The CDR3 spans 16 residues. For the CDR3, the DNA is TGTGCCAGCAGTTTATACCTTCTAGCGGGAATATATGAGCAGTTCTTC. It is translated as CASSLYLLAGIYEQFF. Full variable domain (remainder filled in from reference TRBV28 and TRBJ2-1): DVKVTQSSRYLVKRTGEKVFLECVQDMDHENMFWYRQDPGLGLRLIYFSYDVKMKEKGDIPEGYSVSREKKERFSLILESASTNQTSMYLCASSLYLLAGIYEQFFGPGTRLTVL.

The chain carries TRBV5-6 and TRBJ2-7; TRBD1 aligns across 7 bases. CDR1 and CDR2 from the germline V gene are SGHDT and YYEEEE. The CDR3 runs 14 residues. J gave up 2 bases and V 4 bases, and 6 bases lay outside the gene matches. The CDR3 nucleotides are TGTGCCAGCAGCACCGGGACAGCCCCCTACGAGCAGTACTTC. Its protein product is CASSTGTAPYEQYF.

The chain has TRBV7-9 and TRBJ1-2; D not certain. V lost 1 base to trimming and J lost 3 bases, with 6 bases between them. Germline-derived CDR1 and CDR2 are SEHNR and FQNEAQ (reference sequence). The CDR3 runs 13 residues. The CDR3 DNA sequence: TGTGCCAGCAGCTTAGGCCGGGACTATGGCTACACCTTC. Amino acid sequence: CASSLGRDYGYTF.

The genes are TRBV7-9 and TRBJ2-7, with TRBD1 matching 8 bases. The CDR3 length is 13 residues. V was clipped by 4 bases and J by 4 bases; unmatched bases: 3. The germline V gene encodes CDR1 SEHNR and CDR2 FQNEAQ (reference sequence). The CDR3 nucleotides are TGTGCCAGCAGCTCGGACAGGGAATACGAGCAGTACTTC. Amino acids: CASSSDREYEQYF.

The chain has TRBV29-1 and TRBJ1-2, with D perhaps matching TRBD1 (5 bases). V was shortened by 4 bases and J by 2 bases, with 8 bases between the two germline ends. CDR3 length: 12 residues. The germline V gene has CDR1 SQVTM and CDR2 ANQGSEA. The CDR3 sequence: CSVVAGNYGYTF. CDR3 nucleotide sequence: TGCAGCGTTGTAGCAGGGAACTATGGCTACACCTTC. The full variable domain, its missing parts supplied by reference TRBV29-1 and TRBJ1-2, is SAVISQKPSRDICQRGTSLTIQCQVDSQVTMMFWYRQQPGQSLTLIATANQGSEATYESGFVIDKFPISRPNLTFSTLTVSNMSPEDSSIYLCSVVAGNYGYTFGSGTRLTVV.

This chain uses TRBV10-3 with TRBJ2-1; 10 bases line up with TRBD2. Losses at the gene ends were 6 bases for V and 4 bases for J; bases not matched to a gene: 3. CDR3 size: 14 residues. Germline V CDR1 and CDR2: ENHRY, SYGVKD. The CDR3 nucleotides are TGTGCCATCAGAGAGCGGGAGGGATACAATGAGCAGTTCTTC. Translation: CAIREREGYNEQFF.

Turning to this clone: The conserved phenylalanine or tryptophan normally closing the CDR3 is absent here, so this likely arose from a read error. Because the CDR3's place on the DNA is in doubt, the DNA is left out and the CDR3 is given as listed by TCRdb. The chain's CDR3 is CARQPALS. V and J are TRBV9 and TRBJ1-1. Germline CDR1 is SGDLS and CDR2 is YYNGEE. Including both end residues, the CDR3 is 8 amino acids long.

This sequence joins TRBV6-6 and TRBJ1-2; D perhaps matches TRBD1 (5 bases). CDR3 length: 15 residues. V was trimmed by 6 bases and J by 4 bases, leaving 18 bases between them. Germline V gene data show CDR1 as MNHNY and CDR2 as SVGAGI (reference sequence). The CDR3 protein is CASSSPGGGAYGYTF. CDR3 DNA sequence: TGTGCCAGCAGCTCCCCCGGGGGAGGGGCCTATGGCTACACCTTC.

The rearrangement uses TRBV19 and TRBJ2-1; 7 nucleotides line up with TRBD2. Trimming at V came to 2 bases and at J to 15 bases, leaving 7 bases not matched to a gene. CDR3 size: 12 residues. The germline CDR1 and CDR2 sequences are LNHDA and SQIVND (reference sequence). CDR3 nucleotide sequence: TGTGCCAGTAGTATATTCGGGACTACGGTGTTCTTC. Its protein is CASSIFGTTVFF.

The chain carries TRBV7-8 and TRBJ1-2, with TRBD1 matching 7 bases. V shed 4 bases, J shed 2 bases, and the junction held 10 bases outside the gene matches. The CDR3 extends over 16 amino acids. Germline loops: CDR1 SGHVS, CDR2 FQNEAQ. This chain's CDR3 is CASSSQSGQANYGYTF. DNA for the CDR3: TGTGCCAGCAGCTCCCAAAGCGGACAGGCGAACTATGGCTACACCTTC.

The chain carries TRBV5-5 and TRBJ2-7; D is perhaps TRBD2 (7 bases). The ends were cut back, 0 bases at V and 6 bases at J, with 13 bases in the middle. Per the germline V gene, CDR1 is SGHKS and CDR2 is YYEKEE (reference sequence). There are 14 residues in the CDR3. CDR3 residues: CASSLGGGGTEQYF. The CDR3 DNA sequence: TGTGCCAGCAGCTTGGGAGGGGGAGGGACCGAGCAGTACTTC. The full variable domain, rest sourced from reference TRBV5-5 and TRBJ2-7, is DAGVTQSPTHLIKTRGQQVTLRCSPISGHKSVSWYQQVLGQGPQFIFQYYEKEERGRGNFPDRFSARQFPNYSSELNVNALLLGDSALYLCASSLGGGGTEQYFGPGTRLTVT.

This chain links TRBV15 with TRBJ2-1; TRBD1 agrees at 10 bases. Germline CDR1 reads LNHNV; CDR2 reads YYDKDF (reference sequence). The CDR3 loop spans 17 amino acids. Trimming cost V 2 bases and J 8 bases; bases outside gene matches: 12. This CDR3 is CATSRWGGTGVSDEQFF. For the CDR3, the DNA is TGTGCCACCAGCAGATGGGGAGGGACAGGGGTATCGGATGAGCAGTTCTTC.

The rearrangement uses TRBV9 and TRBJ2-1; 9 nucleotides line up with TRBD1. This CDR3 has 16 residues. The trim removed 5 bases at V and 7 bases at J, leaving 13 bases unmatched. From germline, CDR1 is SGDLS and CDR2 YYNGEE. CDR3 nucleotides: TGTGCCAGCAGTCACCTTGGAGGACAGGGGACGAATGAGCAGTTCTTC. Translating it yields CASSHLGGQGTNEQFF.

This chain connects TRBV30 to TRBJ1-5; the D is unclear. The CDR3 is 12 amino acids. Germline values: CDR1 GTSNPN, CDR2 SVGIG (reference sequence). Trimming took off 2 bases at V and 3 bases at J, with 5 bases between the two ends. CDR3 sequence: CAWSPSNQPQHF. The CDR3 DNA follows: TGTGCCTGGAGTCCCTCCAATCAGCCCCAGCATTTT.

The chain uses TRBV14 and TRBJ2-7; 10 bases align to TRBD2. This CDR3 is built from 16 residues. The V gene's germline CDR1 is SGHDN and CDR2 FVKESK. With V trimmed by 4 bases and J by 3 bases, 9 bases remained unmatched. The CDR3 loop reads CASSPRVAGGIYEQYF. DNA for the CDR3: TGTGCCAGCAGCCCCCGAGTAGCGGGAGGTATCTACGAGCAGTACTTC.

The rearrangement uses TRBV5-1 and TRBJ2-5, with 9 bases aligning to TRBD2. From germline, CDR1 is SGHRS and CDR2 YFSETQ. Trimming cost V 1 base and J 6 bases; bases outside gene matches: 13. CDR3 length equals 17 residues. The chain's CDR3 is CASSLMMAGGSIKTQYF. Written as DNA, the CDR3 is TGCGCCAGCAGCTTGATGATGGCGGGAGGGTCCATTAAGACCCAGTACTTC.

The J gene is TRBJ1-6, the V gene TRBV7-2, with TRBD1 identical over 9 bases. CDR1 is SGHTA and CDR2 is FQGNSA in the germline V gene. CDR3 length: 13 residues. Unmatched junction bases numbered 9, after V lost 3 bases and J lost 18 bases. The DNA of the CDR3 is TGTGCCAGCAGCTTGAACCGGGACAGGGTTTACCACTTT. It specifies CASSLNRDRVYHF.

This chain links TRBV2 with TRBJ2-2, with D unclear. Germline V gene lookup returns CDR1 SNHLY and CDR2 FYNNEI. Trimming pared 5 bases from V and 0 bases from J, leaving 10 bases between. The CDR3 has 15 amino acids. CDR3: CASSLQMTNTGELFF. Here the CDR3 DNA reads TGTGCCAGCAGTCTACAGATGACGAACACCGGGGAGCTGTTTTTT.

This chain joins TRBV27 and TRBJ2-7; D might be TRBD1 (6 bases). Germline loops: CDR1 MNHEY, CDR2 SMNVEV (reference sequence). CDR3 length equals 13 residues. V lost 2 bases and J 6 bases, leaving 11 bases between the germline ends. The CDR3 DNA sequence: TGTGCCAGCAGTTTACAGGGGTTCCCCGAGCAGTACTTC. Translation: CASSLQGFPEQYF.

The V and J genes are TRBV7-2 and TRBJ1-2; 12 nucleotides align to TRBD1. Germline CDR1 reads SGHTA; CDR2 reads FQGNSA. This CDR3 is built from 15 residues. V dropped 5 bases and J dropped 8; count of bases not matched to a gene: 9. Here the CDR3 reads CASSPGQGAHGGYTF. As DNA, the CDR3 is TGTGCCAGCAGCCCGGGACAGGGGGCGCATGGAGGCTACACCTTC.

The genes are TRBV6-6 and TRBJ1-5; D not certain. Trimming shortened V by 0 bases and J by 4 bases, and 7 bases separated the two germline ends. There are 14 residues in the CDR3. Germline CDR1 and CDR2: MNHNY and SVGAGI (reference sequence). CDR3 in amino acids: CASSYSQINQPQHF. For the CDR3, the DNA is TGTGCCAGCAGTTACTCCCAGATTAATCAGCCCCAGCATTTT.

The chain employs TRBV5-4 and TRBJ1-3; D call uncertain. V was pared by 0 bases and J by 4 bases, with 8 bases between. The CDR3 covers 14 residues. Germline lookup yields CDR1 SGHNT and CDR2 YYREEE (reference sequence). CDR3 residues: CASSLDPGGNTIYF. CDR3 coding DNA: TGTGCCAGCAGCTTGGACCCAGGAGGAAACACCATATATTTT.

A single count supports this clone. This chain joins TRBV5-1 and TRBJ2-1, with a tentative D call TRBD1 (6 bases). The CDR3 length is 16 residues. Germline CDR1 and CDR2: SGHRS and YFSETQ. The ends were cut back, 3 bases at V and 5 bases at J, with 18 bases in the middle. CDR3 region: CASSWGSGGHHNEQFF. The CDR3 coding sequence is TGCGCCAGCAGCTGGGGCAGTGGGGGCCACCACAATGAGCAGTTCTTC.

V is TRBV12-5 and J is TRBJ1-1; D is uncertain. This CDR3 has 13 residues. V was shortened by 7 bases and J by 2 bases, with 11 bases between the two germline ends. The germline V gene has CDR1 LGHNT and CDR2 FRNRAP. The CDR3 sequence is CASVLQDNTEAFF. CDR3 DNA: TGTGCTAGTGTGTTGCAGGATAACACTGAAGCTTTCTTT.

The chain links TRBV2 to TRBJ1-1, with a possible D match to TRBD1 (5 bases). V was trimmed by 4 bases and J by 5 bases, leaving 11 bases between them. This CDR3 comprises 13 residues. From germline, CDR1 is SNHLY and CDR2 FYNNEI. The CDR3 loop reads CASSVGGRTEAFF. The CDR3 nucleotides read TGTGCCAGCAGTGTCGGGGGGAGAACTGAAGCTTTCTTT. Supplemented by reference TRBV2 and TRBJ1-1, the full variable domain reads EPEVTQTPSHQVTQMGQEVILRCVPISNHLYFYWYRQILGQKVEFLVSFYNNEISEKSEIFDDQFSVERPDGSNFTLKIRSTKLEDSAMYFCASSVGGRTEAFFGQGTRLTVV.

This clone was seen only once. CDR3 DNA sequence: TGTGCCAGCAGCTGGGCTAGCGGGGATGCTTATGAGCAGTTCTTC. It yields the protein CASSWASGDAYEQFF. The rearrangement uses TRBV5-4 and TRBJ2-1, with TRBD2 matching over 9 bases. The V segment lost 3 bases and the J segment 8 bases; nucleotides outside the gene matches: 9. This CDR3 spans 15 amino acids. Germline CDR1 reads SGHNT; CDR2 reads YYREEE (reference sequence).

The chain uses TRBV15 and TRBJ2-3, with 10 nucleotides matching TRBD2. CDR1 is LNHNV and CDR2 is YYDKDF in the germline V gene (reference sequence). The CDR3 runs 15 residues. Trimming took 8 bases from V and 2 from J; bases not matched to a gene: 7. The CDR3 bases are TGTGCCACCCAGCGGACTAGCGGCGCCACAGATACGCAGTATTTT. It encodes CATQRTSGATDTQYF.